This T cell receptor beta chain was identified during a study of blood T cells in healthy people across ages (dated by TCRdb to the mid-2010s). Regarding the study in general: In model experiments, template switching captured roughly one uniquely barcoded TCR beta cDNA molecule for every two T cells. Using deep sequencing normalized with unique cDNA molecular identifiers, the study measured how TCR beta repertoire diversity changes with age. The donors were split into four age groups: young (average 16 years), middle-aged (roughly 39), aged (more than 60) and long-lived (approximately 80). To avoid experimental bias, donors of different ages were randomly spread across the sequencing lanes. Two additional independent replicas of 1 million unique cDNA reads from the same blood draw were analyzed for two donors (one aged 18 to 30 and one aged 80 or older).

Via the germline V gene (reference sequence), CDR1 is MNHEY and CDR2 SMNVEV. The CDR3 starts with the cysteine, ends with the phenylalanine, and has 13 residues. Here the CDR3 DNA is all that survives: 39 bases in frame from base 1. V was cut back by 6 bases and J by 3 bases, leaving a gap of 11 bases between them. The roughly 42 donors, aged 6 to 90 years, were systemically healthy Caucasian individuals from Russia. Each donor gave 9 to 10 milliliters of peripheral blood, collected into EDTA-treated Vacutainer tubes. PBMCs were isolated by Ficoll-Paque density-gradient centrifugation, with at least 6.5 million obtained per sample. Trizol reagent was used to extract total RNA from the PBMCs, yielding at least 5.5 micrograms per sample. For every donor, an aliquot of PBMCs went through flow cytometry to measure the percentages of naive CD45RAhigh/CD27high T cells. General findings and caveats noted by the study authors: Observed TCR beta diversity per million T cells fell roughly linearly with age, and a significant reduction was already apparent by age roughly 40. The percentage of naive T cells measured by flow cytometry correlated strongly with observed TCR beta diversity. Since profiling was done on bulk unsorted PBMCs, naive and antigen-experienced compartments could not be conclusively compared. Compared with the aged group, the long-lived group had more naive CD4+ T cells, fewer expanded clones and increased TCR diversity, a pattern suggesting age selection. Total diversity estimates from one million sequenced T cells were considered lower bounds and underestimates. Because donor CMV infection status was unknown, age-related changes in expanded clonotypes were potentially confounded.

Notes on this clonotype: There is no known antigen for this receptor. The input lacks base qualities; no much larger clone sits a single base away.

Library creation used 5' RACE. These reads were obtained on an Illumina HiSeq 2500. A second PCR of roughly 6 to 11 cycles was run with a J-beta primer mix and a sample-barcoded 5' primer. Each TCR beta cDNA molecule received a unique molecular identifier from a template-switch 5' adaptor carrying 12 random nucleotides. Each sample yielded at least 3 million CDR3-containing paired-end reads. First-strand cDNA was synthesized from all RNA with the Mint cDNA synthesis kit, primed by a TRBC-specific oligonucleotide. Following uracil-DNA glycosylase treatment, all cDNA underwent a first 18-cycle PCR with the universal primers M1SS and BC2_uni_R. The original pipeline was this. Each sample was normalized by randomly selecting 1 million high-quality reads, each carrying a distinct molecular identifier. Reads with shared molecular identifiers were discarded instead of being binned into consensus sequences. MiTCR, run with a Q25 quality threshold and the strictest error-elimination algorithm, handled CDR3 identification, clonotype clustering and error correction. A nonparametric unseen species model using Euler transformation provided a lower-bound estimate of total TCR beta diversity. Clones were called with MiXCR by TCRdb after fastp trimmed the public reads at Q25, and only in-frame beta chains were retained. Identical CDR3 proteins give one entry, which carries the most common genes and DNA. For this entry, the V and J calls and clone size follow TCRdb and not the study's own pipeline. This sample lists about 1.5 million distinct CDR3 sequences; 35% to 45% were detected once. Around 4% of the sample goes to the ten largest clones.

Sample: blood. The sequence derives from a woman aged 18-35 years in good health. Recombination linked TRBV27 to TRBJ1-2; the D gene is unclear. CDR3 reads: CASRLHGDYGYTF. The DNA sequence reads TGTGCCAGCAGACTTCACGGGGACTATGGCTACACCTTC.